This TCR beta chain comes out of a study of spatial heterogeneity in lung cancer. Overall study: Among detected sequences, beta-chain ones consistently exceeded alpha-chain ones in number.

The CDR3 contains 14 residues. Trimming stripped 2 bases from V and 7 bases from J, with 15 bases between. The germline gives CDR1 SGHRS, CDR2 YFSETQ. Time point reported: sample taken at primary tumor resection. The study sequenced unsorted whole RNA from tumor, nontumor lung or frozen PBMC. The donors comprised about 65 untreated early-stage non-small cell lung cancer patients. TCRdb itself ran the 5' RACE reads through MiXCR, one entry per CDR3 protein. The sample holds under 75,000 distinct CDR3 sequences, 13% seen once. The V and J genes are TRBV5-1 and TRBJ1-1, with D unresolved. This specimen was PBMCs, taken at surgery. The origin of this receptor is a male donor with early-stage non-small cell lung cancer. The CDR3 sequence: CASSFGVREDEAFF. Here the CDR3 DNA reads TGCGCCAGCAGCTTTGGGGTTCGGGAGGATGAAGCTTTCTTT. The entire variable domain, with the rest obtained from reference TRBV5-1 and TRBJ1-1, is as follows: KAGVTQTPRYLIKTRGQQVTLSCSPISGHRSVSWYQQTPGQGLQFLFEYFSETQRNKGNFPGRFSGRQFSNSRSEMNVSTLELGDSALYLCASSFGVREDEAFFGQGTRLTVV.